Listed below are T cell receptor beta chains from one sample, sequenced in a study of T cell responses to AZD1222 COVID-19 vaccine. Data came from immunoSEQ multiplex PCR; TCRdb stores just in-frame clones and leaves some out. There are over 90,000 clones in the sample; around 83% occur only once, and more than 4.5% lies in the top ten. The input for sequencing was peripheral blood, taken on day 0 of AZD1222 vaccination. All receptors come from an adult in good health. The CDR3 runs from the conserved cysteine through the conserved F or W. A D gene is named only where the DNA matches it firmly. Clone size appears in some rows only: once, few, many, or a class for an expanded clone.

D | J | size | V | CDR3 | DNA
TRBD2 | TRBJ2-5 | NA | TRBV7-3 | CASSSAGGRETQYF | TGTGCCAGCAGCTCAGCGGGGGGCCGGGAGACCCAGTACTTC
TRBD2 | TRBJ2-2 | NA | TRBV9 | CASSPLRGLAGGNTGELFF | TGTGCCAGCAGCCCGCTCCGAGGACTAGCGGGGGGGAACACCGGGGAGCTGTTTTTT
NA | TRBJ1-3 | NA | TRBV9 | CASSVTDSGNTIYF | TGTGCCAGCAGCGTAACAGACTCTGGAAACACCATATATTTT
TRBD2 | TRBJ2-3 | NA | TRBV9 | CASSVAGGRKDTQYF | TGTGCCAGCAGCGTAGCGGGGGGGCGAAAAGATACGCAGTATTTT
NA | TRBJ1-1 | NA | TRBV7-2 | CASSKTGAVTEAFF | TGTGCCAGCAGTAAGACGGGGGCGGTAACTGAAGCTTTCTTT
TRBD2 | TRBJ2-3 | NA | TRBV5-8 | CASSLGTSGTDTQYF | TGTGCCAGCAGCTTAGGGACTAGCGGCACAGATACGCAGTATTTT
NA | TRBJ1-5 | NA | TRBV28 | CASTLGYGDGNQPQHF | TGTGCCAGCACCCTTGGGTATGGGGATGGGAATCAGCCCCAGCATTTT
TRBD1 | TRBJ1-1 | few | TRBV19 | CASSDRDTEAFF | TGTGCCAGCTCGGACAGGGACACTGAAGCTTTCTTT
NA | TRBJ2-6 | NA | TRBV10-3 | CAISESRAPGANVLTF | TGTGCCATCAGTGAGTCGAGGGCACCAGGGGCCAACGTCCTGACTTTC
NA | TRBJ2-1 | NA | TRBV24-1 | CAIARRDTDEREQFF | TGTGCCATTGCCCGCAGGGACACCGACGAGAGGGAGCAGTTCTTC
NA | TRBJ1-5 | NA | TRBV5-6 | CASLKMGHQYSNQPQHF | TGTGCCAGCCTCAAAATGGGACACCAGTATAGCAATCAGCCCCAGCATTTT
NA | TRBJ1-2 | NA | TRBV6-4 | CASSPRGGVSYGYTF | TGTGCCAGCAGCCCTAGGGGGGGAGTGAGCTATGGCTACACCTTC
NA | TRBJ2-7 | NA | TRBV4-2 | CASSQEEGRVWAAYEQYF | TGTGCCAGCAGCCAAGAGGAAGGGAGAGTCTGGGCCGCCTACGAGCAGTACTTC
TRBD1 | TRBJ1-5 | NA | TRBV28 | CASRGQGAGQPQHF | TGTGCCAGCAGAGGACAGGGGGCCGGCCAGCCCCAGCATTTT
NA | TRBJ1-2 | NA | TRBV4-1 | CASSQDQDGYGYTF | TGCGCCAGCAGCCAAGATCAGGACGGTTATGGCTACACCTTC
NA | TRBJ1-6 | NA | TRBV10-3 | CAIRQDHNSPLHF | TGTGCCATCAGACAGGACCATAATTCACCCCTCCACTTT
TRBD2 | TRBJ2-1 | NA | TRBV29-1 | CSVRGVGPSYNEQFF | TGCAGCGTTCGGGGGGTGGGGCCGTCCTACAATGAGCAGTTCTTC
NA | TRBJ2-7 | NA | TRBV2 | CASRSRDRVEQYF | TGTGCCAGCAGATCTCGGGACCGAGTCGAGCAGTACTTC
NA | TRBJ2-7 | NA | TRBV9 | CASSVGGTGPGEQYF | TGTGCCAGCAGCGTGGGGGGGACAGGTCCAGGCGAGCAGTACTTC
NA | TRBJ2-7 | NA | TRBV4-1 | CASSQGMGENSYEQYF | TGCGCCAGCAGCCAAGGGATGGGCGAAAATTCCTACGAGCAGTACTTC
NA | TRBJ2-2 | NA | TRBV19 | CASSATGLPGELFF | TGTGCCAGTAGTGCCACAGGGTTACCCGGGGAGCTGTTTTTT
NA | TRBJ1-5 | NA | TRBV20-1 | CSASHSNQPQHF | TGCAGTGCTAGTCACAGCAATCAGCCCCAGCATTTT
NA | TRBJ2-7 | NA | TRBV5-4 | CASSREGGTSYEQYF | TGTGCCAGCAGCCGCGAGGGGGGTACGTCCTACGAGCAGTACTTC
NA | TRBJ1-3 | NA | TRBV7-8 | CASSPRWGNTIYF | TGTGCCAGCAGCCCTAGATGGGGAAACACCATATATTTT
NA | TRBJ2-1 | NA | TRBV7-6 | CASSQPVGGESYNEQFF | TGTGCCAGCAGCCAACCAGTTGGCGGGGAGTCCTACAATGAGCAGTTCTTC
NA | TRBJ2-5 | NA | TRBV28 | CASRETGRETQYF | TGTGCCAGCAGGGAGACAGGGAGGGAGACCCAGTACTTC
NA | TRBJ1-5 | NA | TRBV20-1 | CSASEGILPPQHF | TGCAGTGCTAGTGAGGGGATCCTCCCGCCCCAGCATTTT
NA | TRBJ2-1 | NA | TRBV19 | CASSPQGPAYNEQFF | TGTGCCAGTAGTCCTCAGGGGCCAGCCTACAATGAGCAGTTCTTC
TRBD1 | TRBJ2-7 | NA | TRBV6-5 | CASRTTDRATYEQYF | TGTGCCAGCAGGACTACGGACAGGGCAACTTACGAGCAGTACTTC
TRBD1 | TRBJ1-6 | NA | TRBV9 | CASSSGPQGVGSPLHF | TGTGCCAGCAGCTCGGGACCACAGGGGGTCGGCTCACCCCTCCACTTT
TRBD1 | TRBJ1-2 | NA | TRBV29-1 | CSVAPDRADYGYTF | TGCAGCGTTGCCCCGGACAGGGCTGACTATGGCTACACCTTC
NA | TRBJ2-7 | NA | TRBV19 | CASSINWGGHEQYF | TGTGCCAGTAGTATTAACTGGGGAGGTCACGAGCAGTACTTC
NA | TRBJ1-1 | NA | TRBV5-1 | CASSLAGAGFTEAFF | TGCGCCAGCAGCTTGGCAGGGGCAGGGTTCACTGAAGCTTTCTTT
NA | TRBJ1-5 | NA | TRBV6-6 | CATFRDASVGNQPQHF | TGTGCCACTTTCCGGGACGCATCAGTGGGCAATCAGCCCCAGCATTTT
NA | TRBJ1-2 | NA | TRBV24-1 | CATSDTTNYGYTF | TGTGCCACCAGTGATACAACTAACTATGGCTACACCTTC
NA | TRBJ2-3 | once | TRBV5-1 | CASSLRTHGEDTQYF | TGCGCCAGCAGCTTGAGGACTCACGGCGAAGATACGCAGTATTTT
NA | TRBJ1-5 | once | TRBV21-1 | CASSRRVNQPQHF | TGTGCCAGCAGCCGACGGGTCAATCAGCCCCAGCATTTT
TRBD1 | TRBJ1-1 | NA | TRBV19 | CASSSGTGDLPAIF | TGTGCCAGTAGTTCCGGGACAGGGGATTTACCCGCCATCTTT
TRBD1 | TRBJ2-2 | many | TRBV6-2/TRBV6-3 | CASSTTRDRGELFF | TGTGCCAGCAGCACAACGAGGGACAGGGGGGAGCTGTTTTTT
TRBD2 | TRBJ2-5 | NA | TRBV19 | CASSIGIIAGGGETQYF | TGTGCCAGTAGTATAGGAATTATAGCGGGAGGAGGAGAGACCCAGTACTTC
TRBD2 | TRBJ2-5 | NA | TRBV27 | CASSQAGVETQYF | TGTGCCAGCAGCCAGGCGGGGGTGGAGACCCAGTACTTC
NA | TRBJ2-1 | NA | TRBV19 | CASSIARQGVGEQFF | TGTGCCAGTAGTATAGCCCGGCAGGGAGTCGGTGAGCAGTTCTTC
NA | TRBJ1-4 | NA | TRBV28 | CASSLSGQGASEKLFF | TGTGCCAGCAGTTTATCCGGGCAGGGTGCAAGTGAAAAACTGTTTTTT
NA | TRBJ2-1 | NA | TRBV7-2 | CASSLDARDEQFF | TGTGCCAGCAGCTTAGATGCGCGGGATGAGCAGTTCTTC
TRBD1 | TRBJ1-6 | NA | TRBV28 | CASSTLGTGGGVANSPLHF | TGTGCCAGCAGTACTTTAGGGACAGGGGGCGGGGTGGCGAATTCACCCCTCCACTTT
NA | TRBJ1-4 | NA | TRBV11-2 | CASSITPGRINEKLFF | TGTGCCAGCAGCATAACCCCGGGACGGATTAATGAAAAACTGTTTTTT
NA | TRBJ2-6 | once | TRBV3-1/TRBV3-2 | CASSQRDGANVLTF | TGTGCCAGCAGCCAAAGGGATGGGGCCAACGTCCTGACTTTC
TRBD1 | TRBJ1-1 | NA | TRBV7-2 | CASSSDRTDTEAFF | TGTGCCAGCAGCTCGGACAGGACGGACACTGAAGCTTTCTTT
NA | TRBJ2-4 | NA | TRBV30 | CAWSVTELAKNIQYF | TGTGCCTGGAGTGTAACGGAACTAGCCAAAAACATTCAGTACTTC
NA | TRBJ1-3 | few | TRBV4-2 | CASSPGGSSGNTIYF | TGTGCCAGCAGCCCGGGAGGGAGCTCTGGAAACACCATATATTTT
TRBD1 | TRBJ1-2 | NA | TRBV10-3 | CAISEWDRVNYGYTF | TGTGCCATCAGTGAATGGGACAGGGTTAACTATGGCTACACCTTC
NA | TRBJ1-1 | NA | TRBV5-1 | CASSLGASTEAFF | TGCGCCAGCAGCCTCGGGGCGAGTACTGAAGCTTTCTTT
TRBD1 | TRBJ1-2 | NA | TRBV6-2/TRBV6-3 | CASSSTGQGRGYTF | TGTGCCAGCAGTTCAACGGGACAGGGACGAGGCTACACCTTC
NA | TRBJ1-5 | NA | TRBV5-6 | CASSSGLTSNQPQHF | TGTGCCAGCAGCTCGGGACTGACTAGCAATCAGCCCCAGCATTTT
TRBD1 | TRBJ1-2 | NA | TRBV6-5 | CASRTTGRYPYGYTF | TGTGCCAGCAGAACGACAGGGCGCTACCCCTATGGCTACACCTTC
TRBD1 | TRBJ2-4 | NA | TRBV11-2 | CASSLDRVLNIQYF | TGTGCCAGCAGCCTCGACAGGGTTCTAAACATTCAGTACTTC
TRBD1 | TRBJ1-1 | NA | TRBV5-8 | CASSVGQANTEAFF | TGTGCCAGCAGCGTGGGACAGGCGAACACTGAAGCTTTCTTT
NA | TRBJ2-1 | NA | TRBV11-2 | CASSLLKTFGEIDNEQFF | TGTGCCAGCAGCTTACTCAAAACTTTCGGGGAAATCGACAATGAGCAGTTCTTC